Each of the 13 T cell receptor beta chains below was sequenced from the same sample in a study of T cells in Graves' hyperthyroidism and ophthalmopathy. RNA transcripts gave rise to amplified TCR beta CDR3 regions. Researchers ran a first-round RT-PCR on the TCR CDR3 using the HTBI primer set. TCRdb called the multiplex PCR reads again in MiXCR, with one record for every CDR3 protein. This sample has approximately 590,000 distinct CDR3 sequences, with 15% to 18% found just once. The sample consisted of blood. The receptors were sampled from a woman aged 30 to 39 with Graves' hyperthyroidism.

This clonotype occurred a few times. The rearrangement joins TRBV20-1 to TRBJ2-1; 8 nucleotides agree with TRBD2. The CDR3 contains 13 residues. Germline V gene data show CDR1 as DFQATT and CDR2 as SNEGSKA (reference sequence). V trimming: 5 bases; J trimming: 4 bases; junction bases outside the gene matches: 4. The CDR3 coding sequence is TGCAGTGCTGGATTAGCGGGATACAATGAGCAGTTCTTC. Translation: CSAGLAGYNEQFF.

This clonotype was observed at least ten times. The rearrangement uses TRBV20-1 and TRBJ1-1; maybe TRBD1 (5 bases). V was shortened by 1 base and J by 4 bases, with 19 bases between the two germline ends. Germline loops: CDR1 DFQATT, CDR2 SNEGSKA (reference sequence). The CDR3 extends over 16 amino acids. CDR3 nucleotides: TGCAGTGCTAGAGGGACATCCGGGTGGGGCGGCACTGAAGCTTTCTTT. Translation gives CSARGTSGWGGTEAFF.

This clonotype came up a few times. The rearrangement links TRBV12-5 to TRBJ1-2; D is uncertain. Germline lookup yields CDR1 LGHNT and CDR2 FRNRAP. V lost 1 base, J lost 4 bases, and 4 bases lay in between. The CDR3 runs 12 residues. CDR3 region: CASGLGLYGYTF. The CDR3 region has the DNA TGTGCTAGTGGTTTGGGGCTCTATGGCTACACCTTC. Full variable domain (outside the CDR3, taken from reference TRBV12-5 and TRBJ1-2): DARVTQTPRHKVTEMGQEVTMRCQPILGHNTVFWYRQTMMQGLELLAYFRNRAPLDDSGMPKDRFSAEMPDATLATLKIQPSEPRDSAVYFCASGLGLYGYTFGSGTRLTVV.

CDR3 sequence (DNA): TGCAGTGCAGCAAAGGGGACAGCATATGAGCAGTTCTTC. Protein sequence: CSAAKGTAYEQFF. The chain combines TRBV20-1 with TRBJ2-1; the match to TRBD1 covers 7 bases. V trimming: 6 bases; J trimming: 8 bases; junction bases outside the gene matches: 10. The CDR3 runs 13 residues. Germline V gene data show CDR1 as DFQATT and CDR2 as SNEGSKA (reference sequence).

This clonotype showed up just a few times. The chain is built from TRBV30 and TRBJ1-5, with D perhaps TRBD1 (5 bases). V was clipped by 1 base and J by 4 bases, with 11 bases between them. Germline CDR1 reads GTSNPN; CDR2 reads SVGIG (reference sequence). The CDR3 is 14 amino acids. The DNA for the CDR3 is TGTGCCTGGAGTGCGGCAGGGCAAAATCAGCCCCAGCATTTT. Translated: CAWSAAGQNQPQHF.

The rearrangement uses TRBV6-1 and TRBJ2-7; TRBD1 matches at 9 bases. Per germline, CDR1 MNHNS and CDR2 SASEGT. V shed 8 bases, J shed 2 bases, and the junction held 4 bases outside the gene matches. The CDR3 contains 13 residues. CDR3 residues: CASGTGSAYEQYF. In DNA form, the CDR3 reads TGTGCCAGCGGGACAGGGAGCGCCTACGAGCAGTACTTC.

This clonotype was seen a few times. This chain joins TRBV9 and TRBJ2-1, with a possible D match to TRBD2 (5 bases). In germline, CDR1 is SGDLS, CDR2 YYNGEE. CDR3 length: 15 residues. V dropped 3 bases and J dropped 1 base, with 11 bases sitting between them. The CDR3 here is CASSAIGNSYNEQFF. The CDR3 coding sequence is TGTGCCAGCAGCGCCATCGGGAATTCCTACAATGAGCAGTTCTTC.

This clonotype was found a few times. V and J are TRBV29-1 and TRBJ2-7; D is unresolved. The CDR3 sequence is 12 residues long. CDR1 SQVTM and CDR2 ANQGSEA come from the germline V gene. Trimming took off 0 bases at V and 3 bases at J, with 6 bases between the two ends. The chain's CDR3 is CSVEEVDYEQYF. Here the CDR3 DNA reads TGCAGCGTTGAAGAGGTGGACTACGAGCAGTACTTC.

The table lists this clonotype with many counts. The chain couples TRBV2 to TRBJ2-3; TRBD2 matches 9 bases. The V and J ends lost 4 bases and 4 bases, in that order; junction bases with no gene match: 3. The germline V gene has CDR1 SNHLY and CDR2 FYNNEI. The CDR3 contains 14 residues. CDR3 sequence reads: CASSVSGSSDTQYF. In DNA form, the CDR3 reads TGTGCCAGCAGTGTTAGCGGGAGTTCAGATACGCAGTATTTT.

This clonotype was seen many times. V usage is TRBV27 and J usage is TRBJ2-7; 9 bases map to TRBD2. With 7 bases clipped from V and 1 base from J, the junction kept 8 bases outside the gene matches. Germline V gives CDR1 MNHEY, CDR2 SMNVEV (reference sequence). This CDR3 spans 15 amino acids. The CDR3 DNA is TGTGCCAGCAAGGTAGAGGCGGGAGGGTCCTACGAGCAGTACTTC. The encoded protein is CASKVEAGGSYEQYF.

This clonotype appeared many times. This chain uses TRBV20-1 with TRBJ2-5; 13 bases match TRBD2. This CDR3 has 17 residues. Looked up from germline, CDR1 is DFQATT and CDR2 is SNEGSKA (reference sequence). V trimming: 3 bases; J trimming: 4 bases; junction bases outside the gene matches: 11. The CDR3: CSASLTSGRLLGETQYF. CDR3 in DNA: TGCAGTGCTAGTCTGACTAGCGGGAGGCTTTTAGGAGAGACCCAGTACTTC.

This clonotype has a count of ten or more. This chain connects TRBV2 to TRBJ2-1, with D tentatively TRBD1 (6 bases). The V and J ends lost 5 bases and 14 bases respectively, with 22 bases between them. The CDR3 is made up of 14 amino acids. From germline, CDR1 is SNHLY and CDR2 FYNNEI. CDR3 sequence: CASSPRIGQTLEFF. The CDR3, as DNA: TGTGCCAGCAGTCCCCGTATCGGACAGACCTTGGAGTTCTTC.

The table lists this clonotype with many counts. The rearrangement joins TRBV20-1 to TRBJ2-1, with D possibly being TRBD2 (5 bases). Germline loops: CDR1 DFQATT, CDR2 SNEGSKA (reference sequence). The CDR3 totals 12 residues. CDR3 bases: TGCGGGTTGAATCGCCCTAGCTATGAGCAGTTCTTC. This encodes CGLNRPSYEQFF.